The 12 T cell receptor beta chains below were found in one sample sequenced in a study of CD8 T cells in Susac syndrome. With random hexamers, roughly 0.45 to 1 ug RNA was reverse transcribed. A single record per CDR3 protein comes from TCRdb applying MiXCR to the immunoSEQ multiplex PCR reads. The data show roughly 200,000 distinct CDR3 sequences, 85% to 95% seen once. Specimen: CD4+ T cells from PBMCs. These receptors were taken from a human donor with multiple sclerosis.

This clonotype has just one count. The chain has TRBV28 and TRBJ2-7, with D possibly being TRBD1 (6 bases). CDR3 length equals 16 residues. Germline CDR1 and CDR2: MDHEN and SYDVKM. V lost 5 bases and J lost 1, with 18 bases in between. The CDR3 protein is CASSPTTGSRSYEQYV. The CDR3 coding sequence is TGTGCCAGCAGTCCCACAACAGGGTCACGGTCCTACGAGCAGTACGTC.

The rearrangement joins TRBV20-1 to TRBJ1-1; 7 bases line up with TRBD1. This CDR3 is built from 14 residues. Trimming cost V 1 base and J 5 bases; bases outside gene matches: 7. The germline V gene has CDR1 DFQATT and CDR2 SNEGSKA (reference sequence). The CDR3 is CSARAVPGGTEAFF. The CDR3 bases are TGCAGTGCTAGAGCGGTCCCAGGGGGAACTGAAGCTTTCTTT.

J is TRBJ2-1 and V is TRBV18; 7 nucleotides agree with TRBD1. This CDR3 is 15 amino acids long. The V and J ends lost 4 bases and 3 bases, in that order; junction bases with no gene match: 6. CDR1 and CDR2 (germline): KGHSH, LQKENI. The chain's CDR3 is CASSREGADYNEQFF. The DNA for the CDR3 is TGTGCCAGCTCACGCGAGGGGGCTGACTACAATGAGCAGTTCTTC.

This sequence joins TRBV2 and TRBJ2-7; 9 positions match TRBD2. The trim removed 6 bases at V and 1 base at J, leaving 4 bases unmatched. The CDR3 spans 14 residues. The V gene's germline CDR1 is SNHLY and CDR2 FYNNEI. DNA for the CDR3: TGTGCCAGCAGGTACAGCGGGGGGTCCTACGAGCAGTACGTC. It yields the protein CASRYSGGSYEQYV.

This clonotype was observed once. The rearrangement links TRBV11-2 to TRBJ2-7, with 7 bases that match TRBD2. Germline assignment: CDR1 SGHAT and CDR2 FQNNGV. The V gene end was trimmed by 5 bases and the J gene end by 1 base; junction bases not matched to a gene: 5. The CDR3 is 14 residues long. This chain's CDR3 is CASSQPGGSYEQYF. The CDR3 DNA follows: TGTGCCAGCAGCCAGCCCGGGGGGTCCTACGAGCAGTACTTC.

J is TRBJ2-1 and V is TRBV5-4; D gene ambiguous. V lost 0 bases, J lost 5 bases, and 9 bases lay in between. CDR1 is SGHNT and CDR2 is YYREEE in the germline V gene (reference sequence). The CDR3 is made up of 14 amino acids. CDR3 DNA: TGTGCCAGCAGCTTGGGTTGGGAACACAATGAGCAGTTCTTC. Its translation: CASSLGWEHNEQFF.

This clonotype was recorded only once. The chain joins TRBV30 to TRBJ1-1; D possibly corresponds to TRBD1 (5 bases). From germline, CDR1 is GTSNPN and CDR2 SVGIG (reference sequence). The CDR3 has 12 residues. V was trimmed by 2 bases and J by 10 bases, leaving 14 bases between them. The CDR3 spells CAWSLRAGTAFF. CDR3 sequence (DNA): TGTGCCTGGAGTCTGAGGGCAGGGACAGCTTTCTTT.

The chain is built from TRBV20-1 and TRBJ1-2, with a possible D match to TRBD1 (5 bases). This CDR3 contains 14 residues. The V end was cut by 1 base, the J end by 2 bases, with 11 bases between. Germline V gene lookup returns CDR1 DFQATT and CDR2 SNEGSKA (reference sequence). The CDR3 here is CSARVYQGNYGYTF. The CDR3, as DNA: TGCAGTGCTAGAGTGTATCAGGGCAACTATGGCTACACCTTC.

This sequence joins TRBV30 and TRBJ2-2; TRBD2 might be the D (5 bases). Per the germline V gene, CDR1 is GTSNPN and CDR2 is SVGIG (reference sequence). V gave up 2 bases and J gave up 5 bases, with 15 bases separating them. This CDR3 region has 15 residues. The CDR3 spells CAWSSLALGTGELFF. CDR3 nucleotide sequence: TGTGCCTGGAGTTCCCTAGCCCTGGGAACCGGGGAGCTGTTTTTT.

This clonotype was observed a single time. The V and J genes are TRBV20-1 and TRBJ2-5, with unresolved D. CDR1 is DFQATT and CDR2 is SNEGSKA in the germline V gene (reference sequence). The length of the CDR3 is 13 residues. The V gene lost 6 bases and the J gene lost 2 bases, with 13 bases spanning the gap. The chain's CDR3 is CSARRTAQETQYF. DNA for the CDR3: TGCAGTGCCAGGCGGACGGCACAAGAGACCCAGTACTTC.

V usage is TRBV12-3 or TRBV12-4 and J usage is TRBJ2-7, with TRBD1 identical over 7 bases. The CDR3 contains 13 residues. Unmatched junction bases numbered 7, after V lost 5 bases and J lost 6 bases. The CDR3 loop reads CASSRGQSGEQYF. DNA of the CDR3: TGTGCCAGCAGTCGGGGACAGAGCGGCGAGCAGTACTTC.

The chain joins TRBV3-1 to TRBJ2-7; the D gene could be TRBD1 or TRBD2 (5 bases each). Germline V lookup: CDR1 LGHDT, CDR2 YNNKEL (reference sequence). The V end was cut by 2 bases, the J end by 3 bases, with 11 bases between. The CDR3 consists of 14 residues. The CDR3 coding sequence is TGTGCCAGCAGCCAACCAGGGAGAGACTACGAGCAGTACTTC. Protein product: CASSQPGRDYEQYF.